The next 32 T cell receptor beta chains were all read from a single sample in a study of T cell responses to AZD1222 COVID-19 vaccine. Only in-frame clones appear in the TCRdb table, and some are missing; sequencing was by immunoSEQ multiplex PCR. The sample lists 68,000 or so clones; around nine tenths were seen once. The material sequenced was peripheral blood, taken on day 0 of AZD1222 vaccination. The receptors here all came from an adult in good health.

V and J are TRBV2 and TRBJ2-5; TRBD2 matches 7 bases. J was trimmed by 5 bases and V by 2 bases; bases with no gene match: 5. Germline assignment: CDR1 SNHLY and CDR2 FYNNEI. The CDR3 is 14 amino acids. This CDR3 is CASSERTSRETQYF. CDR3 nucleotide sequence: TGTGCCAGCAGTGAAAGGACTAGTAGGGAGACCCAGTACTTC.

The rearrangement joins TRBV18 to TRBJ2-5; D is undetermined. Germline V gene lookup returns CDR1 KGHSH and CDR2 LQKENI. The V and J ends lost 0 bases and 1 base respectively, with 6 bases between them. The CDR3 has 14 amino acids. For the CDR3, the DNA is TGTGCCAGCTCACCACCGGGCAGCCAAGAGACCCAGTACTTC. Translating gives CASSPPGSQETQYF.

The CDR3 sequence is CASSPETGSYGYTF. The CDR3, as DNA: TGCGCCAGCAGCCCCGAGACAGGGAGCTATGGCTACACCTTC. The chain combines TRBV5-1 with TRBJ1-2; 7 positions match TRBD1. Germline loops: CDR1 SGHRS, CDR2 YFSETQ. This CDR3 is 14 amino acids long. V lost 4 bases and J lost 4; bases outside the gene matches: 7.

V and J are TRBV12-3 or TRBV12-4 and TRBJ1-4; D unresolved. V was clipped by 7 bases and J by 4 bases, with 10 bases between them. This CDR3 is built from 13 residues. CDR3 amino acids: CASTWVGNEKLFF. The CDR3 region has the DNA TGTGCCAGCACCTGGGTTGGTAATGAAAAACTGTTTTTT.

The V gene is TRBV20-1, the J gene TRBJ2-5, with TRBD2 as a possible D gene (6 bases). CDR1 is DFQATT and CDR2 is SNEGSKA in the germline V gene (reference sequence). The V end lost 6 bases, the J end lost 8 bases, and 10 bases lay between the germline ends. CDR3 length: 10 amino acids. CDR3 bases: TGCAGTGCGGCGGGGCTTACCCAGTACTTC. It translates to CSAAGLTQYF.

This clone turned up a few times. The chain couples TRBV29-1 to TRBJ1-5; 12 positions match TRBD1. Germline V gene lookup returns CDR1 SQVTM and CDR2 ANQGSEA. V shed 6 bases and J 5 bases; nucleotides not matched to a gene: 5. The CDR3 has 14 residues. In DNA form, the CDR3 reads TGCAGCGTCGAGGGACAGGGGGCCGATCAGCCCCAGCATTTT. Translation: CSVEGQGADQPQHF.

The chain couples TRBV10-1 to TRBJ2-2, with 14 bases fitting TRBD2. V gave up 4 bases and J gave up 6 bases; unmatched junction bases: 4. Germline V gene data show CDR1 as WNHNN and CDR2 as SYGVQD (reference sequence). The CDR3 has 16 amino acids. As DNA, the CDR3 is TGCGCCAGCAGTGGCGGACTAGCGGGAGGATCCGGGGAGCTGTTTTTT. It codes for CASSGGLAGGSGELFF.

The V and J genes are TRBV5-4 and TRBJ2-7; 7 bases fit TRBD1. Germline values: CDR1 SGHNT, CDR2 YYREEE (reference sequence). V lost 3 bases and J lost 2; bases outside the gene matches: 5. This CDR3 has 14 amino acids. In nucleotides, the CDR3 is TGTGCCAGCAGCTCCGGGACAGCGACCTACGAGCAGTACTTC. It yields the protein CASSSGTATYEQYF.

The gene calls are TRBV2 and TRBJ1-5; TRBD1 might be the D (5 bases). This CDR3 spans 14 amino acids. Germline V gene sequence: CDR1 SNHLY, CDR2 FYNNEI. Trimming stripped 5 bases from V and 4 bases from J, with 12 bases between. This CDR3 is CASSWDGPNQPQHF. DNA of the CDR3: TGTGCCAGCAGTTGGGACGGACCGAATCAGCCCCAGCATTTT.

This chain uses TRBV24-1 with TRBJ2-1; D gene unclear. CDR1 and CDR2 (germline): KGHDR, SFDVKD. Trimming took 2 bases from V and 0 from J, leaving 7 bases between them. CDR3 size: 15 residues. The CDR3 reads CATSDWSSSYNEQFF. The CDR3 DNA is TGTGCCACCAGTGATTGGTCTAGCTCCTACAATGAGCAGTTCTTC.

The chain combines TRBV12-3 or TRBV12-4 with TRBJ2-2; D is unresolved. V dropped 2 bases and J dropped 4 bases, with 5 bases sitting between them. This CDR3 region has 13 residues. In DNA, the CDR3 is TGTGCCAGCAGTTTAAGCATCACCGGGGAGCTGTTTTTT. It codes for CASSLSITGELFF.

This clone was seen a handful of times. V is TRBV5-1 and J is TRBJ1-4; D unclear. Germline values: CDR1 SGHRS, CDR2 YFSETQ. V was clipped by 0 bases and J by 5 bases, with 11 bases between them. The CDR3 has 15 residues. The CDR3 sequence: CASSLVRNQNEKLFF. Written as DNA, the CDR3 is TGCGCCAGCAGCTTGGTCCGGAACCAAAATGAAAAACTGTTTTTT.

This clone appeared a few times. V gene TRBV5-5 combines with J gene TRBJ2-7; 8 bases fit TRBD2. This CDR3 comprises 15 residues. V lost 0 bases, J lost 3 bases, and 5 bases stayed unmatched. Germline assignment: CDR1 SGHKS and CDR2 YYEKEE (reference sequence). DNA for the CDR3: TGTGCCAGCAGCTTGGAGGCTAGCGGGTTCTACGAGCAGTACTTC. Its protein is CASSLEASGFYEQYF. Full variable domain (remainder filled in from reference TRBV5-5 and TRBJ2-7): DAGVTQSPTHLIKTRGQQVTLRCSPISGHKSVSWYQQVLGQGPQFIFQYYEKEERGRGNFPDRFSARQFPNYSSELNVNALLLGDSALYLCASSLEASGFYEQYFGPGTRLTVT.

The rearrangement links TRBV29-1 to TRBJ1-2, with D unresolved. Germline lookup yields CDR1 SQVTM and CDR2 ANQGSEA. The CDR3 is 13 residues long. With 7 bases removed from V and 4 bases from J, the gap between germline ends came to 16 bases. Written as DNA, the CDR3 is TGCAGCGATCGGGAGCCACTAGGCTATGGCTACACCTTC. Protein product: CSDREPLGYGYTF. Combining the CDR3 with reference TRBV29-1 and TRBJ1-2 gives the whole variable domain SAVISQKPSRDICQRGTSLTIQCQVDSQVTMMFWYRQQPGQSLTLIATANQGSEATYESGFVIDKFPISRPNLTFSTLTVSNMSPEDSSIYLCSDREPLGYGYTFGSGTRLTVV.

V usage is TRBV7-6 and J usage is TRBJ2-2, with TRBD2 as a possible D gene (6 bases). CDR1 SGHVS and CDR2 FNYEAQ come from the germline V gene. The CDR3 is 15 residues long. V was clipped by 5 bases and J by 7 bases, with 17 bases between them. CDR3 sequence (DNA): TGTGCCAGCAGCATCTCGGGGGAGCTAGGCGGGGAGCTGTTTTTT. This gives the protein CASSISGELGGELFF.

The chain carries TRBV3-1 (or the pseudogene TRBV3-2) and TRBJ1-4; D remains unclear. CDR1 is LGHDT and CDR2 is YNNKEL in the germline V gene (reference sequence). The V end was cut by 2 bases, the J end by 4 bases, with 17 bases between. CDR3 length: 17 amino acids. The DNA of the CDR3 is TGTGCCAGCAGCCAATTTTTTCCCGGCGGGGTTAATGAAAAACTGTTTTTT. Its translation: CASSQFFPGGVNEKLFF.

This clone was recorded once. The chain couples TRBV5-1 to TRBJ2-2; D uncertain. The ends were cut back, 5 bases at V and 4 bases at J, with 21 bases in the middle. Germline CDR1 SGHRS, CDR2 YFSETQ. CDR3 length equals 17 residues. Here the CDR3 reads CASRPSLEGRSTGELFF. The CDR3 nucleotides read TGCGCCAGCAGACCCTCCTTGGAAGGCCGGAGCACCGGGGAGCTGTTTTTT.

The chain has TRBV3-1 (or the pseudogene TRBV3-2) and TRBJ2-2; possible D gene TRBD1, 5 bases. V dropped 4 bases and J dropped 1 base, with 7 bases sitting between them. The CDR3 runs 14 residues. Germline-derived CDR1 and CDR2 are LGHDT and YNNKEL (reference sequence). The CDR3 DNA is TGTGCCAGCAGCCGGGGCGGGAACACCGGGGAGCTGTTTTTT. Translated: CASSRGGNTGELFF.

The rearrangement uses TRBV6-2 or TRBV6-3 and TRBJ1-2; perhaps TRBD1 as D (5 bases). There are 13 residues in the CDR3. The ends were cut back, 6 bases at V and 2 bases at J, with 10 bases in the middle. Germline CDR1 MNHEY, CDR2 SVGEGT. The CDR3 nucleotides are TGTGCCAGCAGCTTGACAGAAAACTATGGCTACACCTTC. Its translation: CASSLTENYGYTF.

The chain employs TRBV5-1 and TRBJ1-2, with TRBD1 as a possible D gene (6 bases). Trimming took 3 bases from V and 2 from J, leaving 14 bases between them. This CDR3 contains 15 residues. CDR1 and CDR2 (germline): SGHRS, YFSETQ. The CDR3 DNA follows: TGCGCCAGCAGCTCGGCGGGGGCGGAAAACTATGGCTACACCTTC. This codes for CASSSAGAENYGYTF.

The gene calls are TRBV10-1 and TRBJ2-2; D remains ambiguous. The CDR3 runs to 14 residues. V lost 2 bases to trimming and J lost 2 bases, with 6 bases between them. The germline gives CDR1 WNHNN, CDR2 SYGVQD (reference sequence). The CDR3 here is CASSERTNTGELFF. The CDR3 DNA reads as TGCGCCAGCAGTGAGCGGACCAACACCGGGGAGCTGTTTTTT.

The chain has TRBV6-5 and TRBJ2-3; 8 nucleotides match TRBD2. After removal of 9 bases from V and 2 bases from J, the junction contained 7 bases not matched to a gene. The CDR3 covers 14 residues. Germline-derived CDR1 and CDR2 are MNHEY and SVGAGI. CDR3 sequence (DNA): TGTGCCAGTAAGAGCGGGAGTTTCACAGATACGCAGTATTTT. Encoded protein: CASKSGSFTDTQYF.

CDR3 residues: CASQYVAGGDTQYF. Written as DNA, the CDR3 is TGCGCCAGCCAATACGTAGCGGGAGGGGATACGCAGTATTTT. This chain connects TRBV4-1 to TRBJ2-3; 11 bases are a match to TRBD2. CDR1 and CDR2 from the germline V gene are MGHRA and YSYEKL. Trimming at V came to 8 bases and at J to 6 bases, leaving 7 bases not matched to a gene. There are 14 residues in the CDR3.

The genes are TRBV19 and TRBJ2-1, with 9 bases lining up with TRBD1. V shed 4 bases and J 6 bases; nucleotides not matched to a gene: 1. The CDR3 has 13 amino acids. CDR1 LNHDA and CDR2 SQIVND come from the germline V gene (reference sequence). The CDR3 DNA follows: TGTGCCAGTAGTACGGACAGGGGCAATGAGCAGTTCTTC. This translates into CASSTDRGNEQFF.

The chain couples TRBV18 to TRBJ1-6, with TRBD1 as a possible D gene (5 bases). Trimming stripped 5 bases from V and 5 bases from J, with 10 bases between. The CDR3 spans 14 residues. The germline V gene has CDR1 KGHSH and CDR2 LQKENI. CDR3 DNA sequence: TGTGCCAGCTCAGGAGGGACGGATAATTCACCCCTCCACTTT. Amino acids: CASSGGTDNSPLHF.

J is TRBJ2-1 and V is TRBV7-9; 9 positions agree with TRBD2. Germline V CDR1 and CDR2: SEHNR, FQNEAQ (reference sequence). J was trimmed by 7 bases and V by 6 bases; bases with no gene match: 7. The CDR3 length is 14 residues. CDR3: CASRRVSGSNEQFF. As DNA, the CDR3 is TGTGCCAGCAGGAGGGTTAGCGGGAGTAATGAGCAGTTCTTC.

The chain has TRBV11-2 and TRBJ2-3; TRBD2 agrees at 10 bases. The CDR3 is 17 residues long. Looked up from germline, CDR1 is SGHAT and CDR2 is FQNNGV. Unmatched junction bases numbered 10, after V lost 5 bases and J lost 2 bases. The CDR3 nucleotides are TGTGCCAGCAGCATGACTAGCGGGTGGGAGACCACAGATACGCAGTATTTT. Translated, it gives CASSMTSGWETTDTQYF.

The chain links TRBV5-5 to TRBJ1-1; D unclear. Trimming cost V 3 bases and J 2 bases, with 8 bases left between them. CDR1 is SGHKS and CDR2 is YYEKEE in the germline V gene (reference sequence). This CDR3 has 13 residues. The CDR3 spells CASSWAINTEAFF. CDR3 nucleotides: TGTGCCAGCAGCTGGGCGATTAACACTGAAGCTTTCTTT.

V usage is TRBV4-1 and J usage is TRBJ2-1, with 8 bases aligning to TRBD1. The germline gives CDR1 MGHRA, CDR2 YSYEKL. The length of the CDR3 is 17 residues. The J segment lost 2 bases and the V segment lost 4 bases, leaving 10 bases of the junction unmatched. CDR3 nucleotides: TGCGCCAGCAGCCTTGGGACAGGCGGGTTCCCCTACAATGAGCAGTTCTTC. Translated: CASSLGTGGFPYNEQFF.

This chain uses TRBV14 with TRBJ2-7, with TRBD1 matching over 7 bases. The V gene's germline CDR1 is SGHDN and CDR2 FVKESK. This CDR3 has 13 residues. Losses at the gene ends were 0 bases for V and 6 bases for J; bases not matched to a gene: 2. DNA for the CDR3: TGTGCCAGCAGCCAAGAAAGGGGGCTCGAGCAGTACTTC. It codes for CASSQERGLEQYF. The full variable domain, completed using reference TRBV14 and TRBJ2-7, is EAGVTQFPSHSVIEKGQTVTLRCDPISGHDNLYWYRRVMGKEIKFLLHFVKESKQDESGMPNNRFLAERTGGTYSTLKVQPAELEDSGVYFCASSQERGLEQYFGPGTRLTVT.

The chain carries TRBV9 and TRBJ2-3; 8 positions agree with TRBD2. The CDR3 extends over 16 amino acids. Trimming at V came to 0 bases and at J to 5 bases, leaving 8 bases not matched to a gene. The germline V gene encodes CDR1 SGDLS and CDR2 YYNGEE. The CDR3 DNA reads as TGTGCCAGCAGCGTAGGACTAGCGATAGGAGGAGATACGCAGTATTTT. This codes for CASSVGLAIGGDTQYF.

The chain combines TRBV6-5 with TRBJ2-7; no reliable D call. The CDR3 consists of 13 residues. The V gene lost 7 bases and the J gene lost 5 bases, with 15 bases spanning the gap. Germline CDR1 reads MNHEY; CDR2 reads SVGAGI. CDR3 region: CASTRELGDEQYF. In DNA form, the CDR3 reads TGTGCCAGCACACGAGAGCTGGGTGACGAGCAGTACTTC.